Below, 20 T cell receptor beta chains from the same sample are listed, as sequenced in a study of T cell changes during pregnancy in multiple sclerosis. Only in-frame clones appear in the TCRdb table, and some are missing; sequencing was by immunoSEQ multiplex PCR. The repertoire holds approximately 97,000 clones, with 90% as singletons. The sequences come from peripheral blood, collected in the second trimester of pregnancy. These receptors were taken from a female donor in good health, enrolled as a control in a pregnancy study.

This chain uses TRBV11-2 with TRBJ1-1; D is unresolved. V lost 3 bases, J lost 1 base, and 9 bases lay in between. CDR1 SGHAT and CDR2 FQNNGV come from the germline V gene. This CDR3 comprises 14 residues. The CDR3: CASSFIGGNTEAFF. The CDR3 DNA sequence: TGTGCCAGCAGCTTTATCGGTGGGAACACTGAAGCTTTCTTT.

The chain has TRBV11-3 and TRBJ1-5; 8 nucleotides align to TRBD1. The CDR3 runs 16 residues. Unmatched junction bases numbered 8, after V lost 1 base and J lost 6 bases. Germline V CDR1 and CDR2: SGHNT, YENEEA. The CDR3, as DNA: TGTGCCAGCAGCTTAGTTACGACAGGGGTCGGTCAGCCCCAGCATTTT. It translates to CASSLVTTGVGQPQHF.

The rearrangement uses TRBV5-1 and TRBJ1-6, with 8 bases aligning to TRBD1. Trimming removed 0 bases from V and 8 bases from J; junction bases left unmatched: 13. Germline V gives CDR1 SGHRS, CDR2 YFSETQ. The CDR3 length is 18 residues. CDR3 in DNA: TGCGCCAGCAGCTTGGGCCAGGGGGCCAGCCATCTCGATTCACCCCTCCACTTT. Its protein is CASSLGQGASHLDSPLHF.

This clone was observed once. The rearrangement links TRBV7-9 to TRBJ1-2; D is uncertain. The CDR3 has 14 amino acids. CDR1 SEHNR and CDR2 FQNEAQ come from the germline V gene (reference sequence). The V and J ends lost 5 bases and 3 bases respectively, with 13 bases between them. CDR3 sequence reads: CASSAFDGDYGYTF. CDR3 nucleotides: TGTGCCAGCAGCGCTTTCGACGGAGACTATGGCTACACCTTC.

The chain has TRBV30 and TRBJ2-3; D might be TRBD2 (6 bases). CDR1 GTSNPN and CDR2 SVGIG come from the germline V gene (reference sequence). CDR3 size: 15 residues. Between the trimmed V and J ends, which lost 4 bases and 4 bases, there was a span of 18 bases. The CDR3 sequence: CAWTAWRDFPDTQYF. Written as DNA, the CDR3 is TGTGCCTGGACCGCCTGGCGGGATTTCCCAGATACGCAGTATTTT.

The genes are TRBV19 and TRBJ2-3; D not certain. Trimming took 4 bases from V and 5 from J, leaving 7 bases between them. The V gene's germline CDR1 is LNHDA and CDR2 SQIVND (reference sequence). The CDR3 totals 12 residues. CDR3 sequence reads: CASSNQVDTQYF. The CDR3 DNA sequence: TGTGCCAGTAGTAATCAGGTAGATACGCAGTATTTT.

The CDR3 bases are TGTGCCAGCAGCTTGGCCGTAGCTAGCGGGGCCACAGATACGCAGTATTTT. As protein: CASSLAVASGATDTQYF. This chain links TRBV5-8 with TRBJ2-3; TRBD2 aligns across 9 bases. The germline CDR1 and CDR2 sequences are SGHTS and YDEGEE. The CDR3 totals 17 residues. Trimming removed 0 bases from V and 2 bases from J; junction bases left unmatched: 7.

V gene TRBV5-1 combines with J gene TRBJ1-6; no clear D gene. The CDR3 runs to 14 residues. The V gene lost 0 bases and the J gene lost 5 bases, with 6 bases spanning the gap. Germline V gives CDR1 SGHRS, CDR2 YFSETQ. The chain's CDR3 is CASSLDRNNSPLHF. The CDR3 DNA follows: TGCGCCAGCAGCTTGGACAGAAATAATTCACCCCTCCACTTT. The whole variable domain, filled in from reference TRBV5-1 and TRBJ1-6, reads KAGVTQTPRYLIKTRGQQVTLSCSPISGHRSVSWYQQTPGQGLQFLFEYFSETQRNKGNFPGRFSGRQFSNSRSEMNVSTLELGDSALYLCASSLDRNNSPLHFGNGTRLTVT.

This clone was detected once. The chain is built from TRBV5-1 and TRBJ2-1; the D gene is possibly TRBD2 (5 bases). Germline CDR1 SGHRS, CDR2 YFSETQ. V gave up 2 bases and J gave up 3 bases, with 9 bases separating them. The CDR3 consists of 14 residues. CDR3 amino acids: CASSLGSDYNEQFF. Here the CDR3 DNA reads TGCGCCAGCAGCTTAGGTAGCGACTACAATGAGCAGTTCTTC.

The genes are TRBV7-2 and TRBJ2-2; possible D gene TRBD1, 6 bases. There are 17 residues in the CDR3. The V and J ends lost 5 bases and 5 bases respectively, with 21 bases between them. Germline CDR1 and CDR2: SGHTA and FQGNSA. CDR3 coding DNA: TGTGCCAGCAGCCCTGGGGGCACTAGGTGGGGTACCGGGGAGCTGTTTTTT. It yields the protein CASSPGGTRWGTGELFF.

V usage is TRBV6-4 and J usage is TRBJ1-1, with D maybe TRBD1 (6 bases). Per germline, CDR1 MRHNA and CDR2 SNTAGT. The CDR3 covers 15 residues. The germline V and J ends were trimmed by 2 bases and 1 base, with 11 bases remaining between them. The CDR3 region has the DNA TGTGCCAGCAGTGACAGAGGGACACCGAACACTGAAGCTTTCTTT. Its protein is CASSDRGTPNTEAFF.

This sequence joins TRBV27 and TRBJ2-5; the D gene is possibly TRBD2 (6 bases). Germline V gives CDR1 MNHEY, CDR2 SMNVEV (reference sequence). This CDR3 comprises 16 residues. Trimming took off 4 bases at V and 5 bases at J, with 20 bases between the two ends. CDR3 DNA: TGTGCCAGCAGTTGGAGCGGAACTAGCTCCCCCGAGACCCAGTACTTC. Translation: CASSWSGTSSPETQYF.

The genes are TRBV10-1 and TRBJ1-1; D ambiguous. This CDR3 is 14 amino acids long. V was shortened by 2 bases and J by 3 bases, with 10 bases between the two germline ends. CDR1 and CDR2 (germline): WNHNN, SYGVQD (reference sequence). The CDR3 loop is CASSESPGDTEAFF. CDR3 in DNA: TGCGCCAGCAGTGAGAGTCCGGGAGACACTGAAGCTTTCTTT.

This clone has more than one count but fewer than ten. The chain couples TRBV11-2 to TRBJ1-2, with 8 positions matching TRBD1. Unmatched junction bases numbered 6, after V lost 1 base and J lost 8 bases. The germline V gene has CDR1 SGHAT and CDR2 FQNNGV. This CDR3 is 14 amino acids long. CDR3 in amino acids: CASSLVNQGAGYTF. In nucleotides, the CDR3 is TGTGCCAGCAGCTTAGTAAATCAGGGGGCCGGCTACACCTTC.

The J gene is TRBJ1-6, the V gene TRBV19; 10 nucleotides agree with TRBD1. The CDR3 has 14 amino acids. Germline-derived CDR1 and CDR2 are LNHDA and SQIVND (reference sequence). V shed 7 bases and J 10 bases; nucleotides not matched to a gene: 7. Written as DNA, the CDR3 is TGTGCCAGTACCATGGGACAGGGGTACTCACCCCTCCACTTT. Its translation is CASTMGQGYSPLHF.

The genes are TRBV11-2 and TRBJ1-2, with 7 nucleotides matching TRBD1. The CDR3 has 15 amino acids. Germline trimming cut 1 base from V and 3 bases from J; bases unmatched to any gene: 5. Germline V gene lookup returns CDR1 SGHAT and CDR2 FQNNGV. The CDR3 coding sequence is TGTGCCAGCAGCTTAGCAGGGGGAGTTGACTATGGCTACACCTTC. This sequence encodes CASSLAGGVDYGYTF.

This chain connects TRBV19 to TRBJ1-2; maybe TRBD1 (5 bases). The V and J ends lost 0 bases and 7 bases respectively, with 9 bases between them. Per germline, CDR1 LNHDA and CDR2 SQIVND (reference sequence). The CDR3 totals 13 residues. The CDR3 region is CASSIDRAGGYTF. CDR3 DNA sequence: TGTGCCAGTAGTATAGACAGGGCCGGTGGCTACACCTTC. Full variable domain (rest looked up from reference TRBV19 and TRBJ1-2): DGGITQSPKYLFRKEGQNVTLSCEQNLNHDAMYWYRQDPGQGLRLIYYSQIVNDFQKGDIAEGYSVSREKKESFPLTVTSAQKNPTAFYLCASSIDRAGGYTFGSGTRLTVV.

V is TRBV6-6 and J is TRBJ1-1; 7 positions match TRBD1. This CDR3 has 13 residues. The V and J ends lost 6 bases and 2 bases, in that order; junction bases with no gene match: 3. CDR1 MNHNY and CDR2 SVGAGI come from the germline V gene (reference sequence). CDR3: CASRGQVNTEAFF. In nucleotides, the CDR3 is TGTGCCAGCAGAGGACAGGTCAACACTGAAGCTTTCTTT.

V gene TRBV27 combines with J gene TRBJ2-3; 8 bases align to TRBD1. V trimming: 4 bases; J trimming: 1 base; junction bases outside the gene matches: 1. There are 14 residues in the CDR3. The germline gives CDR1 MNHEY, CDR2 SMNVEV (reference sequence). CDR3 in amino acids: CASSSTGGTDTQYF. The CDR3 coding sequence is TGTGCCAGCAGTTCGACAGGGGGCACAGATACGCAGTATTTT.

This sequence joins TRBV6-5 and TRBJ1-2, with D tentatively TRBD1 (6 bases). Germline CDR1 reads MNHEY; CDR2 reads SVGAGI. The V end lost 2 bases, the J end lost 4 bases, and 14 bases lay between the germline ends. CDR3 length: 15 amino acids. The CDR3 nucleotides read TGTGCCAGCAGTTACCCCCGGGGGGCCCTCTATGGCTACACCTTC. It translates to CASSYPRGALYGYTF.